The rows below give T cell receptor beta chains drawn from one sample of a study of OX40 agonist ivuxolimab in advanced cancers. TCRdb's table, derived via immunoSEQ multiplex PCR, lists solely in-frame clones and lacks some. The repertoire holds 90,000 to 130,000 clones, with 85% to 95% as singletons. The sample was CD4+ or CD8+ T cells sorted from blood, taken in a trial of the OX40 agonist ivuxolimab. These receptor sequences come from an adult with an advanced solid tumor such as melanoma, head and neck, liver or kidney cancer. Each CDR3 is given with its conserved first and last residue. Fields, in order: D gene, J gene, clone size, V gene, CDR3 protein, CDR3 DNA. A D gene is named only where the DNA matches it firmly. The size entry is marked missing in some rows and otherwise reads once, few, many or a size class.

d_call: .
j_call: TRBJ2-7
clone_size: .
v_call: TRBV4-1
cdr3_aa: CASSGHPREQYF
cdr3_nt: TGCGCCAGCAGCGGACACCCAAGGGAGCAGTACTTC

d_call: .
j_call: TRBJ2-3
clone_size: .
v_call: TRBV7-3
cdr3_aa: CASSFEGFTQYF
cdr3_nt: TGTGCCAGCAGCTTTGAGGGCTTTACGCAGTATTTT

d_call: .
j_call: TRBJ2-1
clone_size: once
v_call: TRBV19
cdr3_aa: CASRYGSEQFF
cdr3_nt: TGTGCCAGTCGTTACGGCAGTGAGCAGTTCTTC

d_call: .
j_call: TRBJ2-5
clone_size: .
v_call: TRBV6-6
cdr3_aa: CASRAQGSGETQYF
cdr3_nt: TGTGCCAGCAGGGCCCAGGGGAGTGGGGAGACCCAGTACTTC

d_call: .
j_call: TRBJ2-1
clone_size: .
v_call: TRBV2
cdr3_aa: CASSETGATSYNEQFF
cdr3_nt: TGTGCCAGCAGTGAAACGGGAGCCACCTCCTACAATGAGCAGTTCTTC

d_call: TRBD2
j_call: TRBJ2-6
clone_size: .
v_call: TRBV10-3
cdr3_aa: CAIRGVAGDSGANVLTF
cdr3_nt: TGTGCCATCAGAGGGGTAGCGGGGGACTCTGGGGCCAACGTCCTGACTTTC

d_call: .
j_call: TRBJ2-6
clone_size: .
v_call: TRBV5-4
cdr3_aa: CASSLGRNSGANVLTF
cdr3_nt: TGTGCCAGCAGCTTGGGCCGCAACTCTGGGGCCAACGTCCTGACTTTC

d_call: .
j_call: TRBJ1-5
clone_size: .
v_call: TRBV5-1
cdr3_aa: CASSLGGNNQPQHF
cdr3_nt: TGCGCCAGCAGCTTGGGGGGGAACAATCAGCCCCAGCATTTT

d_call: .
j_call: TRBJ2-1
clone_size: .
v_call: TRBV9
cdr3_aa: CASSVATFPTYNEQFF
cdr3_nt: TGTGCCAGCAGCGTAGCGACCTTCCCGACCTACAATGAGCAGTTCTTC

d_call: TRBD2
j_call: TRBJ2-3
clone_size: .
v_call: TRBV5-1
cdr3_aa: CASSPGGRQLDTQYF
cdr3_nt: TGCGCCAGCAGCCCGGGGGGACGACAATTAGATACGCAGTATTTT

d_call: TRBD2
j_call: TRBJ2-7
clone_size: .
v_call: TRBV30
cdr3_aa: CAWSTGLAGSDEQYF
cdr3_nt: TGTGCCTGGAGTACTGGACTAGCGGGGAGCGACGAGCAGTACTTC

d_call: .
j_call: TRBJ1-3
clone_size: few
v_call: TRBV5-1
cdr3_aa: CASSSGPPIALGNTIYF
cdr3_nt: TGCGCCAGCAGCTCCGGGCCGCCGATAGCTCTTGGAAACACCATATATTTT

d_call: .
j_call: TRBJ1-5
clone_size: .
v_call: TRBV6-5
cdr3_aa: CASRQGLGNQPQHF
cdr3_nt: TGTGCCAGCAGGCAGGGTTTGGGCAATCAGCCCCAGCATTTT

d_call: .
j_call: TRBJ1-6
clone_size: .
v_call: TRBV6-1
cdr3_aa: CASSETTGINSPLHF
cdr3_nt: TGTGCCAGCAGTGAAACCACAGGGATTAATTCACCCCTCCACTTT

d_call: .
j_call: TRBJ1-5
clone_size: .
v_call: TRBV19
cdr3_aa: CASSPGVWGPQHF
cdr3_nt: TGTGCCAGTAGTCCAGGGGTGTGGGGACCCCAGCATTTT

d_call: TRBD1
j_call: TRBJ2-1
clone_size: .
v_call: TRBV14
cdr3_aa: CASSQVKGAPWDDYNEQFF
cdr3_nt: TGTGCCAGCAGCCAAGTCAAGGGGGCACCTTGGGATGATTACAATGAGCAGTTCTTC

d_call: .
j_call: TRBJ2-3
clone_size: .
v_call: TRBV18
cdr3_aa: CASSPRGTDTQYF
cdr3_nt: TGTGCCAGCTCACCTAGGGGCACAGATACGCAGTATTTT

d_call: TRBD1
j_call: TRBJ1-5
clone_size: .
v_call: TRBV5-1
cdr3_aa: CASSPGTGRGNQPQHF
cdr3_nt: TGCGCCAGCAGCCCCGGGACAGGTCGAGGCAATCAGCCCCAGCATTTT

d_call: .
j_call: TRBJ2-1
clone_size: .
v_call: TRBV5-1
cdr3_aa: CASSRGDGSSYNEQFF
cdr3_nt: TGCGCCAGCAGCCGCGGAGACGGGAGCTCCTACAATGAGCAGTTCTTC

d_call: TRBD2
j_call: TRBJ2-7
clone_size: .
v_call: TRBV27
cdr3_aa: CASSPRTSGRYEQYF
cdr3_nt: TGTGCCAGCAGTCCGCGGACTAGCGGCCGCTACGAGCAGTACTTC

d_call: .
j_call: TRBJ1-3
clone_size: few
v_call: TRBV18
cdr3_aa: CASSTGNSGNTIYF
cdr3_nt: TGTGCCAGCTCAACAGGAAACTCTGGAAACACCATATATTTT

d_call: TRBD2
j_call: TRBJ2-3
clone_size: .
v_call: TRBV7-9
cdr3_aa: CASSPRTSGEGTDTQYF
cdr3_nt: TGTGCCAGCAGCCCCCGGACTAGCGGGGAGGGCACAGATACGCAGTATTTT

d_call: TRBD2
j_call: TRBJ2-5
clone_size: .
v_call: TRBV19
cdr3_aa: CASGTSLMETQYF
cdr3_nt: TGTGCCAGTGGGACTAGTCTGATGGAGACCCAGTACTTC

d_call: TRBD1
j_call: TRBJ2-3
clone_size: .
v_call: TRBV18
cdr3_aa: CASSPLAGQGANTDTQYF
cdr3_nt: TGTGCCAGCTCACCGCTTGCCGGGCAGGGGGCTAACACAGATACGCAGTATTTT

d_call: TRBD1
j_call: TRBJ2-5
clone_size: once
v_call: TRBV7-8
cdr3_aa: CASSSQTGGLETQYF
cdr3_nt: TGTGCCAGCAGCTCACAGACAGGGGGCTTGGAGACCCAGTACTTC

d_call: .
j_call: TRBJ2-6
clone_size: .
v_call: TRBV18
cdr3_aa: CASSPLFMEGGANVLTF
cdr3_nt: TGTGCCAGCTCACCACTATTCATGGAGGGGGGGGCCAACGTCCTGACTTTC

d_call: .
j_call: TRBJ1-6
clone_size: .
v_call: TRBV15
cdr3_aa: CATSRDDSPLHF
cdr3_nt: TGTGCCACCAGCAGAGACGATTCACCCCTCCACTTT

d_call: .
j_call: TRBJ1-5
clone_size: .
v_call: TRBV5-1
cdr3_aa: CASSPDPNQPQHF
cdr3_nt: TGCGCCAGCAGCCCGGACCCAAATCAGCCCCAGCATTTT

d_call: TRBD2
j_call: TRBJ2-1
clone_size: .
v_call: TRBV15
cdr3_aa: CATSRGGGFSYNEQFF
cdr3_nt: TGTGCCACCAGCAGAGGCGGGGGGTTCTCCTACAATGAGCAGTTCTTC

d_call: TRBD1
j_call: TRBJ1-2
clone_size: .
v_call: TRBV2
cdr3_aa: CASSLTGSDGYTF
cdr3_nt: TGTGCCAGCAGTTTGACAGGGTCCGATGGCTACACCTTC

d_call: .
j_call: TRBJ1-2
clone_size: .
v_call: TRBV19
cdr3_aa: CASSSGGGLYGYTF
cdr3_nt: TGTGCCAGTAGTTCTGGAGGAGGCCTCTATGGCTACACCTTC

d_call: .
j_call: TRBJ1-1
clone_size: .
v_call: TRBV5-1
cdr3_aa: CASSSGESGEAFF
cdr3_nt: TGCGCCAGCAGCTCCGGGGAAAGTGGTGAAGCTTTCTTT

d_call: TRBD1
j_call: TRBJ2-7
clone_size: .
v_call: TRBV30
cdr3_aa: CAWSTGQGSYEQYF
cdr3_nt: TGTGCCTGGAGTACGGGACAGGGTAGCTACGAGCAGTACTTC

d_call: .
j_call: TRBJ2-1
clone_size: .
v_call: TRBV4-1
cdr3_aa: CASGLQPGIASSYNEQFF
cdr3_nt: TGCGCCAGCGGCCTACAGCCAGGGATCGCATCCTCCTACAATGAGCAGTTCTTC

d_call: TRBD2
j_call: TRBJ2-2
clone_size: once
v_call: TRBV27
cdr3_aa: CARGSGGDTGELFF
cdr3_nt: TGTGCCAGGGGGAGCGGGGGGGACACCGGGGAGCTGTTTTTT

d_call: .
j_call: TRBJ2-7
clone_size: .
v_call: TRBV19
cdr3_aa: CASSTQMGEQYF
cdr3_nt: TGTGCCAGTAGTACCCAGATGGGCGAGCAGTACTTC

d_call: .
j_call: TRBJ1-1
clone_size: few
v_call: TRBV7-8
cdr3_aa: CASSLSLGDTEAFF
cdr3_nt: TGTGCCAGCAGCTTATCCCTGGGGGACACTGAAGCTTTCTTT

d_call: TRBD1
j_call: TRBJ1-2
clone_size: once
v_call: TRBV5-6
cdr3_aa: CASSSPDRGGYGYTF
cdr3_nt: TGTGCCAGCAGCTCCCCCGACAGGGGAGGCTATGGCTACACCTTC

d_call: .
j_call: TRBJ2-7
clone_size: .
v_call: TRBV30
cdr3_aa: CASQYGADEQYF
cdr3_nt: TGTGCCTCCCAATACGGGGCTGACGAGCAGTACTTC

d_call: TRBD1
j_call: TRBJ1-2
clone_size: .
v_call: TRBV27
cdr3_aa: CASSLSTQGGYGYTF
cdr3_nt: TGTGCCAGCAGTTTATCTACCCAGGGGGGATATGGCTACACCTTC

d_call: TRBD1
j_call: TRBJ1-1
clone_size: once
v_call: TRBV18
cdr3_aa: CASSPPGGGMNTEAFF
cdr3_nt: TGTGCCAGCTCACCACCTGGAGGGGGCATGAACACTGAAGCTTTCTTT